Listed below are T cell receptor beta chains from one sample, sequenced in a study of blood T cell repertoires in COVID-19. Produced via immunoSEQ multiplex PCR; TCRdb's table is partial and in-frame only. Of tens of thousands of clones in the sample, more than 75% are singletons; the top ten hold approximately 27%. Sequencing input: peripheral blood. Receptors were obtained from a human donor in a cohort sampled during active COVID-19. Both conserved end residues are part of each CDR3. Each record gives: D gene, J gene, V gene, clone size, CDR3 protein, CDR3 DNA. A D gene is named only where the DNA matches it firmly. The size entry is marked missing in some rows and otherwise reads once, few, many or a size class.

>-|TRBJ1-2|TRBV7-9|-
CASSLEGVSPYGYTF
TGTGCCAGCAGCCTTGAGGGGGTCAGTCCCTATGGCTACACCTTC
>-|TRBJ2-5|TRBV28|-
CASRQLETQYF
TGTGCCAGTCGACAGTTGGAGACCCAGTACTTC
>-|TRBJ2-3|TRBV19|-
CASSPLGLSSDTQYF
TGTGCCAGTAGCCCCCTCGGACTGTCTTCAGATACGCAGTATTTT
>TRBD1|TRBJ1-2|TRBV18|few
CASSPGTGGPNYGYTF
TGTGCCAGCTCTCCAGGGACAGGGGGACCTAACTATGGCTACACCTTC
>TRBD1|TRBJ2-7|TRBV6-5|few
CASSYSGQAAYEQYF
TGTGCCAGCAGTTACTCGGGACAGGCCGCCTACGAGCAGTACTTC
>TRBD1|TRBJ2-7|TRBV30|-
CAWNPTGEEQYF
TGTGCCTGGAACCCGACAGGGGAAGAGCAGTACTTC
>-|TRBJ2-3|TRBV11-2|-
CASSLGLANTQYF
TGTGCCAGCAGCTTAGGGCTAGCGAATACGCAGTATTTT
>TRBD1|TRBJ1-1|TRBV5-1|-
CASSSTGALHLSNTEAFF
TGCGCCAGCAGCTCCACAGGGGCTCTACACCTATCGAACACTGAAGCTTTCTTT
>TRBD1|TRBJ1-2|TRBV2|-
CASSERDRGHGYTF
TGTGCCAGCAGTGAAAGGGACAGGGGCCATGGCTACACCTTC
>-|TRBJ2-2|TRBV3-1/TRBV3-2|few
CASTTGTHTGELFF
TGTGCCAGCACTACCGGGACACACACCGGGGAGCTGTTTTTT
>TRBD1|TRBJ1-1|TRBV18|few
CASSPRGTGGLGTEAFF
TGTGCCAGCTCACCACGCGGGACAGGGGGCCTCGGCACTGAAGCTTTCTTT
>-|TRBJ1-6|TRBV5-1|-
CASSLGEGQSYNSPLHF
TGCGCCAGCAGCTTGGGTGAAGGACAGAGCTATAATTCACCCCTCCACTTT
>TRBD1|TRBJ1-5|TRBV19|-
CASSGDRGQGQPQHF
TGTGCCAGTAGTGGCGACAGGGGGCAGGGTCAGCCCCAGCATTTT
>-|TRBJ2-3|TRBV21-1|-
CASSKGAGGTDTQYF
TGTGCCAGCAGCAAAGGGGCGGGGGGCACAGATACGCAGTATTTT
>TRBD1|TRBJ2-7|TRBV6-5|-
CASSDTGVSSYEQYF
TGTGCCAGCAGCGATACAGGGGTGAGCTCCTACGAGCAGTACTTC
>-|TRBJ2-7|TRBV5-1|-
CASSKDTTTYEQYF
TGCGCCAGCAGCAAGGACACCACAACATACGAGCAGTACTTC
>TRBD2|TRBJ2-3|TRBV3-1/TRBV3-2|-
CASSPLTGRRGAGVDTQYF
TGTGCCAGCAGCCCGCTGACGGGAAGGCGGGGGGCCGGGGTAGATACGCAGTATTTT
>TRBD1|TRBJ1-4|TRBV3-1/TRBV3-2|-
CASSPRGVDEKLFF
TGTGCCAGCAGCCCCAGGGGGGTAGATGAAAAACTGTTTTTT
>-|TRBJ2-7|TRBV2|-
CASSELGIAGYEQYF
TGTGCCAGCAGTGAATTGGGGATCGCGGGCTACGAGCAGTACTTC
>TRBD1|TRBJ1-2|TRBV18|-
CASSPGTALDYTF
TGTGCCAGCTCACCAGGGACAGCCCTGGACTACACCTTC
>-|TRBJ1-6|TRBV10-1|-
CASSERTEDSPLHF
TGCGCCAGCAGTGAGAGGACAGAAGATTCACCCCTCCACTTT
>-|TRBJ2-2|TRBV21-1|-
CASSKPTGWNTGELFF
TGTGCCAGCAGCAAACCTACAGGGTGGAACACCGGGGAGCTGTTTTTT
>-|TRBJ1-2|TRBV5-1|once
CASSLGAKNYGYTF
TGCGCCAGCAGCTTGGGGGCCAAGAACTATGGCTACACCTTC
>TRBD2|TRBJ2-5|TRBV30|-
CAWSGASGEKTQYF
TGTGCCTGGAGTGGTGCTAGCGGGGAAAAGACCCAGTACTTC
>TRBD1|TRBJ2-7|TRBV25-1|-
CASSGGQGMIDYEQYF
TGTGCCAGCAGTGGGGGACAGGGAATGATTGACTACGAGCAGTACTTC
>-|TRBJ1-5|TRBV2|-
CASSPRDVRLNQPQHF
TGTGCCAGCAGTCCTCGCGATGTCAGACTCAATCAGCCCCAGCATTTT
>TRBD1|TRBJ1-2|TRBV3-1/TRBV3-2|once
CASSHIRTGGWYGYTF
TGTGCCAGCAGCCACATTCGGACAGGGGGATGGTATGGCTACACCTTC
>-|TRBJ1-2|TRBV5-4|once
CASSLQGSRGYTF
TGTGCCAGCAGCTTGCAGGGGAGTAGGGGCTACACCTTC
>-|TRBJ1-2|TRBV12-3/TRBV12-4|medium-sized
CASRLMVGGYTF
TGTGCCAGCAGACTTATGGTCGGTGGCTACACCTTC